These 23 T cell receptor beta chains were sequenced from one sample in a study of vaccination and CD4 T cells after COVID-19 (dated by TCRdb to 2022 to 2024). The library was made by PCR. TCRdb shows the sequencer as Illumina iSeq 100. TCR sequencing of DNA from cultured CD4+ T cells used the Oncomine TCR Beta short-read assay at the Johns Hopkins FTIC core. TCRdb's own reprocessing of the public reads used fastp at Q25 and MiXCR and kept productive beta chains. Identical CDR3 proteins give one entry, which carries the most common genes and DNA. The sample profile shows over 15,000 distinct CDR3 sequences; 43% of them were found once. Jointly, the top ten make up approximately 5.3% of the sample. These TCRs are of unknown antigen specificity. Reading the label with the study, this specimen's treatment or condition is: approximately 9-day PBMC culture with coronavirus spike peptide pools or control peptides (ViraFEST assay).

Sequenced here: CD4+ T cells from blood, cultured in vitro, sampled before SARS-CoV-2 vaccination. Source of these receptors: a human donor who had recovered from COVID-19.

V usage is TRBV7-6 and J usage is TRBJ2-3, with D uncertain. This CDR3 comprises 16 residues. CDR1 and CDR2 (germline): SGHVS, FNYEAQ. Trimming pared 2 bases from V and 6 bases from J, leaving 18 bases between. The CDR3 DNA reads as TGTGCCAGCAGCTTACTCTTATCGGCGAGCGCGGATACGCAGTATTTT. Amino acid sequence: CASSLLLSASADTQYF.

This sequence joins TRBV6-1 and TRBJ2-1; D unresolved. The V gene's germline CDR1 is MNHNS and CDR2 SASEGT. CDR3 length: 11 amino acids. The V and J ends lost 6 bases and 4 bases respectively, with 4 bases between them. CDR3 sequence reads: CASSFYNEQFF. The CDR3 DNA follows: TGTGCCAGCAGCTTTTACAATGAGCAGTTCTTC.

This clonotype was seen a few times. J is TRBJ2-7 and V is TRBV20-1; TRBD2 might be the D (6 bases). CDR3 length: 17 residues. Between the trimmed V and J ends, which lost 5 bases and 1 base, there was a span of 24 bases. Germline CDR1 DFQATT, CDR2 SNEGSKA (reference sequence). The CDR3 DNA is TGCAGTGCTTCAATTCCGGGCCCCGGAGGGTTTTCCTACGAGCAGTACTTC. As protein: CSASIPGPGGFSYEQYF.

This rearrangement joins TRBV20-1 to TRBJ1-5; 7 bases are a match to TRBD1. The CDR3 has 13 amino acids. Trimming at V came to 5 bases and at J to 5 bases, leaving 6 bases not matched to a gene. Germline V lookup: CDR1 DFQATT, CDR2 SNEGSKA (reference sequence). CDR3 residues: CSARTGVHQPQHF. CDR3 coding DNA: TGCAGTGCTCGAACAGGGGTTCATCAGCCCCAGCATTTT.

This chain joins TRBV4-3 and TRBJ1-5; D is ambiguous. This CDR3 is built from 15 residues. V was trimmed by 0 bases and J by 0 bases, leaving 6 bases between them. Germline V gene data show CDR1 as LGHNA and CDR2 as YSLEER. DNA for the CDR3: TGCGCCAGCAGCCAAGATTTGCTTAGCAATCAGCCCCAGCATTTT. Its translation is CASSQDLLSNQPQHF.

V usage is TRBV6-5 and J usage is TRBJ1-6, with unresolved D. CDR1 and CDR2 from the germline V gene are MNHEY and SVGAGI. The CDR3 covers 16 residues. Trimming cost V 2 bases and J 0 bases, with 8 bases left between them. CDR3 loop: CASSYKGSSYNSPLHF. Written as DNA, the CDR3 is TGTGCCAGCAGTTACAAGGGTAGCTCCTATAATTCACCCCTCCACTTT.

This chain links TRBV7-9 with TRBJ1-2, with TRBD1 as a possible D gene (5 bases). The ends were cut back, 3 bases at V and 8 bases at J, with 16 bases in the middle. The CDR3 is made up of 14 amino acids. Germline loops: CDR1 SEHNR, CDR2 FQNEAQ (reference sequence). The CDR3 spells CASSLSFGAGGYTF. CDR3 in DNA: TGTGCCAGCAGCTTGTCCTTTGGGGCTGGCGGCTACACCTTC.

The chain is built from TRBV20-1 and TRBJ1-2, with D possibly being TRBD1 (6 bases). Between the trimmed V and J ends, which lost 5 bases and 3 bases, there was a span of 19 bases. Per germline, CDR1 DFQATT and CDR2 SNEGSKA (reference sequence). This CDR3 has 15 amino acids. The CDR3 coding sequence is TGCAGTGCTGGCGGGGGGGGGGCGCAAGACTATGGCTACACCTTC. This gives the protein CSAGGGGAQDYGYTF.

The chain has TRBV6-2 or TRBV6-3 and TRBJ1-5; D gene ambiguous. Per the germline V gene, CDR1 is MNHEY and CDR2 is SVGEGT. V was trimmed by 0 bases and J by 10 bases, leaving 7 bases between them. The CDR3 has 12 residues. CDR3 residues: CASSYSHTPQHF. CDR3 in DNA: TGTGCCAGCAGTTACTCGCATACTCCCCAGCATTTT.

The rearrangement joins TRBV24-1 to TRBJ2-7; D is undetermined. Trimming left V 3 bases short and J 3 bases short, with 11 bases between. CDR1 is KGHDR, CDR2 SFDVKD, per germline. The CDR3 sequence is 14 residues long. As DNA, the CDR3 is TGTGCCACCAGTGATGACCTCGGTGGCTACGAGCAGTACTTC. It codes for CATSDDLGGYEQYF.

DNA for the CDR3: TGTGCCAGCAGTGAGACGCAAGAGACCCAGTACTTC. Its protein product is CASSETQETQYF. The V gene is TRBV2, the J gene TRBJ2-5, with D hard to call. CDR3 length: 12 amino acids. V shed 3 bases and J shed 2 bases, with 4 bases lying between them. CDR1 is SNHLY and CDR2 is FYNNEI in the germline V gene.

The chain employs TRBV20-1 and TRBJ1-1; 9 bases are shared with TRBD1. The CDR3 has 13 amino acids. Germline V gene lookup returns CDR1 DFQATT and CDR2 SNEGSKA (reference sequence). V dropped 5 bases and J dropped 6; count of bases not matched to a gene: 7. The CDR3 loop reads CSAGTGGWAEAFF. The CDR3 region has the DNA TGCAGTGCTGGTACAGGGGGCTGGGCTGAAGCTTTCTTT.

This clonotype was counted only a few times. The CDR3 DNA sequence: TGTGCCAGCACCCTAACTCAGACTAGCGGGGCCGAGAGCTCCTACGAGCAGTACTTC. It specifies CASTLTQTSGAESSYEQYF. The J gene is TRBJ2-7, the V gene TRBV21-1; the table's D gene call, TRBD2, was not cross checked with the DNA. TRBV21-1 constitutes a pseudogene. The CDR3 has 19 amino acids.

The chain employs TRBV20-1 and TRBJ2-7, with TRBD2 matching over 12 bases. The CDR3 runs 14 residues. V lost 6 bases and J lost 0; bases outside the gene matches: 3. The germline gives CDR1 DFQATT, CDR2 SNEGSKA (reference sequence). The CDR3 region has the DNA TGCAGTGCAGCTAGCGGGAGGGACTCCTACGAGCAGTACTTC. Its translation: CSAASGRDSYEQYF.

This clonotype showed up just a few times. CDR3 nucleotide sequence: TGTGCCAGCAGTAAAAACTCCGGACTAGCGGACAGCACAGATACGCAGTATTTT. Translation gives CASSKNSGLADSTDTQYF. V usage is TRBV6-1 and J usage is TRBJ2-3; TRBD2 matches at 10 bases. The CDR3 runs 18 residues. Germline V CDR1 and CDR2: MNHNS, SASEGT. V gave up 5 bases and J gave up 0 bases; unmatched junction bases: 11.

The rearrangement links TRBV2 to TRBJ1-2; 8 nucleotides match TRBD1. The V gene end was trimmed by 4 bases and the J gene end by 8 bases; junction bases not matched to a gene: 15. The CDR3 is 16 residues long. Germline V gene lookup returns CDR1 SNHLY and CDR2 FYNNEI. This CDR3 is CASSASTGGRSGGYTF. CDR3 nucleotide sequence: TGTGCCAGCAGTGCATCTACAGGGGGGCGCTCAGGGGGCTACACCTTC.

The chain combines TRBV30 with TRBJ2-1, with D perhaps matching TRBD1 or TRBD2 (6 bases each). The CDR3 spans 16 residues. CDR1 is GTSNPN and CDR2 is SVGIG in the germline V gene (reference sequence). The V and J ends lost 5 bases and 5 bases respectively, with 22 bases between them. The CDR3 region is CAWDLGGLRANNEQFF. The CDR3 nucleotides read TGTGCCTGGGACTTAGGGGGACTCAGGGCTAACAATGAGCAGTTCTTC.

This clonotype has just a few counts. The rearrangement joins TRBV28 to TRBJ1-5; D ambiguous. V shed 4 bases and J shed 2 bases, with 12 bases lying between them. CDR3 length equals 15 residues. The germline gives CDR1 MDHEN, CDR2 SYDVKM. CDR3 coding DNA: TGTGCCAGCAGTTCCGACAAGGAGGGCAATCAGCCCCAGCATTTT. Its translation is CASSSDKEGNQPQHF. The complete variable domain, with remaining parts taken from reference TRBV28 and TRBJ1-5, reads DVKVTQSSRYLVKRTGEKVFLECVQDMDHENMFWYRQDPGLGLRLIYFSYDVKMKEKGDIPEGYSVSREKKERFSLILESASTNQTSMYLCASSSDKEGNQPQHFGDGTRLSIL.

The chain couples TRBV5-4 to TRBJ1-1, with D possibly being TRBD1 (5 bases). Germline V gene lookup returns CDR1 SGHNT and CDR2 YYREEE (reference sequence). The V end lost 2 bases, the J end lost 1 base, and 15 bases lay between the germline ends. The CDR3 runs 16 residues. In DNA, the CDR3 is TGTGCCAGCAGCTTAGGACACCGAAGTGGGAACACTGAAGCTTTCTTT. Its protein is CASSLGHRSGNTEAFF.

This clonotype was recorded a few times. The chain carries TRBV7-7 and TRBJ1-1, with no clear D. V lost 2 bases and J lost 7, with 8 bases in between. The germline V gene encodes CDR1 SSHAT and CDR2 FNYEAQ (reference sequence). This CDR3 has 12 residues. As DNA, the CDR3 is TGTGCCAGCAGCTTATGGGTGGATGAAGCTTTCTTT. This gives the protein CASSLWVDEAFF.

V and J are TRBV19 and TRBJ1-5; D call uncertain. CDR1 is LNHDA, CDR2 SQIVND, per germline (reference sequence). CDR3 length: 15 amino acids. Trimming took off 2 bases at V and 3 bases at J, with 11 bases between the two ends. In DNA form, the CDR3 reads TGTGCCAGTAGTATATCCAGCTTGATCAATCAGCCCCAGCATTTT. It encodes CASSISSLINQPQHF.

This clonotype has only a few counts. This chain links TRBV24-1 with TRBJ1-2; 9 nucleotides line up with TRBD1. The V gene's germline CDR1 is KGHDR and CDR2 SFDVKD. The CDR3 has 14 residues. J gave up 6 bases and V 4 bases, and 5 bases lay outside the gene matches. DNA for the CDR3: TGTGCCACCAGTGACCCCGGACAGGGGCATGGCTACACCTTC. It translates to CATSDPGQGHGYTF.

This clonotype was seen only a few times. The chain joins TRBV20-1 to TRBJ1-2; maybe TRBD1 (5 bases). CDR3 length: 12 residues. With 6 bases removed from V and 2 bases from J, the gap between germline ends came to 10 bases. From germline, CDR1 is DFQATT and CDR2 SNEGSKA (reference sequence). CDR3: CSAPGRNYGYTF. For the CDR3, the DNA is TGCAGTGCCCCGGGGCGGAACTATGGCTACACCTTC.